Below, 10 T cell receptor beta chains from the same sample are listed, as sequenced in a study of T cells after yellow fever vaccination. TCRdb recomputed calls from the 5' RACE reads with MiXCR, one row per CDR3 protein. Altogether hundreds of thousands of distinct CDR3 sequences are present, around 12% being singletons, with the ten largest covering 3.2%. This specimen consisted of CD4+ T cells sorted from PBMCs, obtained 15 days after the yellow fever booster vaccination. Receptors were obtained from a man younger than 35 who received the YFV17D yellow fever vaccine.

This clonotype has more than one count but fewer than ten. The rearrangement uses TRBV6-1 and TRBJ2-1; D is ambiguous. Trimming shortened V by 5 bases and J by 5 bases, and 10 bases separated the two germline ends. CDR1 is MNHNS and CDR2 is SASEGT in the germline V gene. CDR3 length: 13 residues. CDR3 region: CASSPQPHNEQFF. The CDR3 DNA sequence: TGTGCCAGCAGTCCCCAACCTCACAATGAGCAGTTCTTC.

The chain couples TRBV5-1 to TRBJ1-1; tentative D call: TRBD1 (6 bases). V was trimmed by 1 base and J by 1 base, leaving 11 bases between them. CDR1 is SGHRS and CDR2 is YFSETQ in the germline V gene. There are 15 residues in the CDR3. CDR3 amino acids: CASSLQGLGNTEAFF. CDR3 nucleotide sequence: TGCGCCAGCAGCTTGCAGGGGCTTGGGAACACTGAAGCTTTCTTT.

The sample holds a few counts of this clonotype. The chain couples TRBV5-1 to TRBJ2-3; 9 bases agree with TRBD2. The CDR3 covers 16 residues. V was pared by 1 base and J by 2 bases, with 5 bases of the junction left unmatched. Germline V gene lookup returns CDR1 SGHRS and CDR2 YFSETQ. CDR3 coding DNA: TGCGCCAGCAGCTTGAATCCTAGCGGGGCCACAGATACGCAGTATTTT. Its protein is CASSLNPSGATDTQYF.

This clonotype was seen only a few times. This rearrangement joins TRBV12-3 or TRBV12-4 to TRBJ1-6, with D tentatively TRBD1 (5 bases). This CDR3 region has 13 residues. The ends were cut back, 2 bases at V and 8 bases at J, with 7 bases in the middle. The DNA of the CDR3 is TGTGCCAGCAGTTTACAGGGTCATTCACCCCTCCACTTT. This codes for CASSLQGHSPLHF.

This clonotype was seen repeatedly, ten times or more. The V gene is TRBV7-2, the J gene TRBJ1-1; weak D call: TRBD1 (5 bases). This CDR3 has 15 residues. The germline V gene has CDR1 SGHTA and CDR2 FQGNSA. V gave up 1 base and J gave up 1 base, with 10 bases separating them. CDR3 residues: CASSLDQGWNTEAFF. The DNA for the CDR3 is TGTGCCAGCAGCTTAGATCAGGGATGGAACACTGAAGCTTTCTTT.

This clonotype was recorded many times. This chain joins TRBV4-1 and TRBJ2-2, with 9 bases identical to TRBD1. The CDR3 contains 17 residues. Trimming removed 3 bases from V and 1 base from J; junction bases left unmatched: 6. Germline lookup yields CDR1 MGHRA and CDR2 YSYEKL. CDR3 region: CASSHLGTGRNTGELFF. The CDR3 DNA reads as TGCGCCAGCAGCCACCTAGGGACAGGGAGGAACACCGGGGAGCTGTTTTTT.

This clonotype came up a few times. The chain combines TRBV11-2 with TRBJ2-1, with D perhaps being TRBD1 or TRBD2 (6 bases each). The germline V and J ends were trimmed by 1 base and 10 bases, with 20 bases remaining between them. Germline loops: CDR1 SGHAT, CDR2 FQNNGV. The CDR3 consists of 16 residues. The chain's CDR3 is CASSLVSGRGPMEQFF. The CDR3 bases are TGTGCCAGCAGCTTAGTATCTGGACGGGGGCCTATGGAGCAGTTCTTC.

V and J are TRBV24-1 and TRBJ1-5; 8 positions agree with TRBD1. V trimming: 6 bases; J trimming: 2 bases; junction bases outside the gene matches: 2. The CDR3 covers 14 residues. Germline CDR1 is KGHDR and CDR2 is SFDVKD. The CDR3 sequence is CATSTGGGNQPQHF. CDR3 DNA sequence: TGTGCCACCAGTACAGGGGGAGGCAATCAGCCCCAGCATTTT.

The rearrangement links TRBV20-1 to TRBJ1-1; D remains ambiguous. The V end was cut by 5 bases, the J end by 0 bases, with 13 bases between. There are 14 residues in the CDR3. The germline gives CDR1 DFQATT, CDR2 SNEGSKA (reference sequence). The CDR3 spells CSAHKAGLNTEAFF. The CDR3 DNA reads TGCAGTGCTCACAAGGCGGGGTTGAACACTGAAGCTTTCTTT.

The gene calls are TRBV6-5 and TRBJ2-5; D is undetermined. In germline, CDR1 is MNHEY, CDR2 SVGAGI. Trimming took off 0 bases at V and 5 bases at J, with 10 bases between the two ends. The CDR3 runs to 14 residues. The CDR3 loop is CASSYSLEGETQYF. The CDR3 DNA reads TGTGCCAGCAGTTACTCCCTTGAAGGGGAGACCCAGTACTTC.